Presented here are 17 T cell receptor beta chains from one specimen sequenced in a study of identical twins. Each CDR3 protein gets one entry after TCRdb re-called the 5' RACE reads with MiXCR. The sample lists 450,000 or so distinct CDR3 sequences, approximately 25% occurring once. These same records also appear under a second study, on T cells expressing NK-cell markers.

Source material: CD4+ T cells sorted from blood. These receptors all stem from a woman in her late teens or twenties in good health.

A few counts support this clonotype. This chain uses TRBV5-1 with TRBJ2-1; 7 positions agree with TRBD1. The length of the CDR3 is 14 residues. Per the germline V gene, CDR1 is SGHRS and CDR2 is YFSETQ. The V segment lost 4 bases and the J segment 3 bases; nucleotides outside the gene matches: 4. The CDR3 sequence is CASSLGGYYNEQFF. CDR3 DNA: TGCGCCAGCAGCCTAGGGGGCTACTACAATGAGCAGTTCTTC.

This clonotype has at least ten counts. The V and J genes are TRBV29-1 and TRBJ2-5, with 7 bases identical to TRBD2. J gave up 3 bases and V 7 bases, and 5 bases lay outside the gene matches. This CDR3 is 12 amino acids long. The germline V gene encodes CDR1 SQVTM and CDR2 ANQGSEA. In DNA, the CDR3 is TGCAGCGCGGGGACTATTGAAGAGACCCAGTACTTC. It encodes CSAGTIEETQYF. Combining the CDR3 with reference TRBV29-1 and TRBJ2-5 gives the whole variable domain SAVISQKPSRDICQRGTSLTIQCQVDSQVTMMFWYRQQPGQSLTLIATANQGSEATYESGFVIDKFPISRPNLTFSTLTVSNMSPEDSSIYLCSAGTIEETQYFGPGTRLLVL.

V and J are TRBV5-1 and TRBJ2-7; 8 positions match TRBD1. The CDR3 covers 14 residues. The germline V gene has CDR1 SGHRS and CDR2 YFSETQ. J lost 6 bases, V lost 2 bases, and 7 bases had no gene match. This CDR3 is CASSFLDRAGEQYF. As DNA, the CDR3 is TGCGCCAGCAGCTTTTTGGACAGGGCGGGCGAGCAGTACTTC.

This clonotype was counted a few times. The chain uses TRBV12-3 or TRBV12-4 and TRBJ2-3, with D uncertain. The CDR3 is made up of 14 amino acids. Deletions cut 4 bases from V and 6 bases from J, with 14 bases between. CDR3 DNA sequence: TGTGCCAGCAGTTCCCCTCTTACGACCGATACGCAGTATTTT. As protein: CASSSPLTTDTQYF.

This clonotype was seen once. The chain couples TRBV20-1 to TRBJ1-1; no firm D call. There are 15 residues in the CDR3. V was clipped by 0 bases and J by 5 bases, with 16 bases between them. Per germline, CDR1 DFQATT and CDR2 SNEGSKA (reference sequence). The CDR3 spells CSARDHSTRWTEAFF. The CDR3 region has the DNA TGCAGTGCTAGAGATCACAGCACCCGATGGACTGAAGCTTTCTTT.

The chain combines TRBV11-2 with TRBJ2-1, with 8 bases aligning to TRBD1. CDR3 size: 15 residues. CDR1 SGHAT and CDR2 FQNNGV come from the germline V gene. The V segment lost 3 bases and the J segment 0 bases; nucleotides outside the gene matches: 1. For the CDR3, the DNA is TGTGCCAGCAGCTTCGGGACAGGCTCCTACAATGAGCAGTTCTTC. Amino acid sequence: CASSFGTGSYNEQFF.

J is TRBJ2-3 and V is TRBV20-1, with 7 bases lining up with TRBD2. The trim removed 6 bases at V and 2 bases at J, leaving 11 bases unmatched. This CDR3 contains 15 residues. Germline values: CDR1 DFQATT, CDR2 SNEGSKA (reference sequence). The CDR3 DNA sequence: TGCAGTGCCCCCCCTGGGGGGGAGGACACAGATACGCAGTATTTT. Translating gives CSAPPGGEDTDTQYF.

This clonotype occurred a few times. This chain joins TRBV7-2 and TRBJ2-7, with 8 bases identical to TRBD1. Trimming cost V 5 bases and J 0 bases; bases outside gene matches: 9. The CDR3 contains 16 residues. From germline, CDR1 is SGHTA and CDR2 FQGNSA. The CDR3 DNA sequence: TGTGCCAGCAGCCGTGGACAGGGTTTTAGCTCCTACGAGCAGTACTTC. Translating it yields CASSRGQGFSSYEQYF.

The CDR3, as DNA: TGTGCCAGCAGCCGGGCCTCTGGGTACTACGAGCAGTACTTC. Amino acid sequence: CASSRASGYYEQYF. The chain links TRBV7-2 to TRBJ2-7; no reliable D call. V lost 5 bases and J 3 bases, leaving 14 bases between the germline ends. The CDR3 loop spans 14 amino acids. CDR1 SGHTA and CDR2 FQGNSA come from the germline V gene.

The J gene is TRBJ2-1, the V gene TRBV20-1; TRBD2 aligns across 8 bases. CDR1 is DFQATT, CDR2 SNEGSKA, per germline (reference sequence). J lost 5 bases, V lost 6 bases, and 9 bases had no gene match. The CDR3 is 14 amino acids. CDR3 residues: CSAQRGSSNNEQFF. The CDR3 bases are TGCAGTGCACAGCGGGGGTCTTCTAACAATGAGCAGTTCTTC.

The chain combines TRBV7-9 with TRBJ2-7, with 8 nucleotides matching TRBD2. The junction had 7 bases not matched to a gene; V was cut back by 1 base and J by 2 bases. Germline CDR1 SEHNR, CDR2 FQNEAQ (reference sequence). This CDR3 is 16 amino acids long. CDR3 region: CASSLDRLAGAYEQYF. The CDR3 DNA is TGTGCCAGCAGCTTAGATCGGCTAGCGGGCGCCTACGAGCAGTACTTC.

The chain carries TRBV7-9 and TRBJ2-1, with 9 bases lining up with TRBD1. The J segment lost 7 bases and the V segment lost 5 bases, leaving 9 bases of the junction unmatched. CDR3 size: 15 residues. Germline assignment: CDR1 SEHNR and CDR2 FQNEAQ (reference sequence). As DNA, the CDR3 is TGTGCCAGCAGCCTCGCCAACAGGGGGCGGAATGAGCAGTTCTTC. Translation gives CASSLANRGRNEQFF.

V gene TRBV11-2 combines with J gene TRBJ2-1, with TRBD2 identical over 8 bases. Germline values: CDR1 SGHAT, CDR2 FQNNGV. The V gene end was trimmed by 3 bases and the J gene end by 13 bases; junction bases not matched to a gene: 5. The CDR3 is 12 amino acids. The CDR3 nucleotides are TGTGCCAGCAGCTTGACCGGGACTAGTCAGTTCTTC. Translating gives CASSLTGTSQFF.

The chain recombines TRBV7-6 with TRBJ2-1, with D maybe TRBD1 (5 bases). Germline-derived CDR1 and CDR2 are SGHVS and FNYEAQ. The CDR3 consists of 14 residues. The germline V and J ends were trimmed by 5 bases and 6 bases, with 14 bases remaining between them. The CDR3 DNA follows: TGTGCCAGCAGCCTTTTTTCTCAGGGCAATGAGCAGTTCTTC. Translating it yields CASSLFSQGNEQFF.

This clonotype was detected many times. V usage is TRBV12-3 or TRBV12-4 and J usage is TRBJ2-3; the D gene is possibly TRBD1 (6 bases). V lost 4 bases to trimming and J lost 6 bases, with 11 bases between them. The CDR3 has 13 amino acids. The CDR3 region has the DNA TGTGCCAGCAGTTCGTCAGGGGCGGATACGCAGTATTTT. Its translation is CASSSSGADTQYF.

The sample holds many counts of this clonotype. This chain uses TRBV20-1 with TRBJ2-5; 10 bases are shared with TRBD1. The CDR3 is 14 residues long. V was clipped by 6 bases and J by 3 bases; unmatched bases: 7. Germline V gene lookup returns CDR1 DFQATT and CDR2 SNEGSKA (reference sequence). CDR3 region: CSAQTGQGKETQYF. In nucleotides, the CDR3 is TGCAGTGCCCAGACGGGACAGGGGAAAGAGACCCAGTACTTC.

Only a few counts were recorded for this clonotype. The chain employs TRBV7-6 and TRBJ2-5, with 9 bases matching TRBD2. Germline V gene lookup returns CDR1 SGHVS and CDR2 FNYEAQ. V was clipped by 10 bases and J by 5 bases; unmatched bases: 20. The CDR3 runs to 17 residues. For the CDR3, the DNA is TGTGCCACCTTAAAACCGGGGGGTAGCGGGAGAGGTGAGACCCAGTACTTC. Translating gives CATLKPGGSGRGETQYF.